This T cell receptor beta chain came from a study of OX40 agonist ivuxolimab in advanced cancers. The CDR3 loop spans 15 amino acids. The V gene's germline CDR1 is LNHDA and CDR2 SQIVND (reference sequence). V lost 6 bases and J lost 0, with 12 bases in between. The assay was immunoSEQ multiplex PCR, and TCRdb's table has in-frame clones only and misses some. The data hold tens of thousands of clones, with about 88% observed a single time. This receptor was obtained from an adult with an advanced solid tumor such as melanoma, head and neck, liver or kidney cancer. The chain couples TRBV19 to TRBJ1-5, with D tentatively TRBD1 (6 bases). This specimen consisted of CD4+ or CD8+ T cells sorted from blood, obtained in a trial of the OX40 agonist ivuxolimab. The CDR3 region is CASRRDIYSNQPQHF. For the CDR3, the DNA is TGTGCCAGTAGGAGGGACATTTATAGCAATCAGCCCCAGCATTTT.